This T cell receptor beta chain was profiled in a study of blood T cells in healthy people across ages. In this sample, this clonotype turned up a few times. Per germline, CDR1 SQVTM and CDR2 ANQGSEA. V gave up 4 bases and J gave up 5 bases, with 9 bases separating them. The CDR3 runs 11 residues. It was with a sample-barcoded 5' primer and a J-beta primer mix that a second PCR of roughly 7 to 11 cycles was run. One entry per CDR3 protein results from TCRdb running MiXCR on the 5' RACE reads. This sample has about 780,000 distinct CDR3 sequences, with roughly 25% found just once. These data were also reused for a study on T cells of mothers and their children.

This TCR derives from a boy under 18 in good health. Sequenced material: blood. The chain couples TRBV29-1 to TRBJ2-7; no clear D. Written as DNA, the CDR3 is TGCAGCGTTGTTGGCAGGAACGAGCAGTACTTC. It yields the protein CSVVGRNEQYF.